A single sample is the source of the 30 T cell receptor beta chains below, sequenced in a study of low-dose radiotherapy and immunotherapy resistance in tumors. First-strand cDNA relied on TRAV- and TRBV-specific primers spanning alpha and beta chains. Using a constant-region primer together with a V-primer adapter, TCRs were subjected to about 20 PCR cycles of amplification. TCRdb reprocessed the reads with MiXCR, giving one entry per CDR3 protein. The data hold about 91,000 distinct CDR3 sequences, with 20% observed a single time. Time point indicated: after trial treatment. Treatment defined: LDRT plus nivolumab, ipilimumab, low-dose cyclophosphamide and aspirin (RACIN trial). Sequenced here: PBMCs, sampled after low-dose radiotherapy plus immunotherapy. Every receptor here comes from a female donor with ovarian cancer.

The gene calls are TRBV9 and TRBJ2-7; the match to TRBD1 covers 11 bases. CDR3 size: 14 residues. Per germline, CDR1 SGDLS and CDR2 YYNGEE. The junction had 6 bases not matched to a gene; V was cut back by 4 bases and J by 6 bases. CDR3 in amino acids: CASSPRTGGVEQYF. The CDR3 bases are TGTGCCAGCAGCCCTCGGACAGGGGGCGTCGAGCAGTACTTC.

This clonotype showed up many times. The V call is TRBV21-1, the J call TRBJ1-5; the table gives TRBD1 as D, unverified against the DNA. TRBV21-1 is classified as a pseudogene. The length of the CDR3 is 17 residues. DNA of the CDR3: TGTGCCAGCAGGTCAACACAGGAACAGTGGGGCAATCAGCCCCAGCATTTT. This sequence encodes CASRSTQEQWGNQPQHF.

This clonotype was seen at least ten times. The rearrangement links TRBV2 to TRBJ2-1; possibly TRBD1 or TRBD2 for D (6 bases each). CDR1 is SNHLY and CDR2 is FYNNEI in the germline V gene. The CDR3 sequence is 15 residues long. V lost 0 bases to trimming and J lost 7 bases, with 13 bases between them. DNA for the CDR3: TGTGCCAGCAGTGAAGCAGGGGGGCTGAAGAATGAGCAGTTCTTC. It encodes CASSEAGGLKNEQFF.

This clonotype was counted many times. The V and J genes are TRBV19 and TRBJ2-5; the D gene is possibly TRBD2 (5 bases). The CDR3 is 14 amino acids. Trimming stripped 6 bases from V and 4 bases from J, with 15 bases between. The germline CDR1 and CDR2 sequences are LNHDA and SQIVND (reference sequence). CDR3 sequence (DNA): TGTGCCAGTAGCGGCGGAGGTGCGGGAGAGACCCAGTACTTC. Translated, it gives CASSGGGAGETQYF.

This clonotype was seen a few times. The chain couples TRBV4-1 to TRBJ1-5; D is perhaps TRBD1 (6 bases). The germline V gene has CDR1 MGHRA and CDR2 YSYEKL. With 4 bases removed from V and 1 base from J, the gap between germline ends came to 11 bases. This CDR3 spans 15 amino acids. CDR3 residues: CASSPDRRSNQPQHF. CDR3 in DNA: TGCGCCAGCAGCCCCGACAGGAGAAGCAATCAGCCCCAGCATTTT.

This clonotype occurred many times. The V and J genes are TRBV5-6 and TRBJ1-5; possible D gene TRBD1, 6 bases. V was cut by 4 bases and J by 0 bases, with 11 bases left in between. The CDR3 contains 15 residues. Germline V gene lookup returns CDR1 SGHDT and CDR2 YYEEEE. The CDR3 here is CASSGSGVSNQPQHF. DNA for the CDR3: TGTGCCAGCAGCGGATCAGGGGTTAGCAATCAGCCCCAGCATTTT.

The J gene is TRBJ2-2, the V gene TRBV5-1, with TRBD2 as a possible D gene (6 bases). The V gene lost 4 bases and the J gene lost 1 base, with 14 bases spanning the gap. The V gene's germline CDR1 is SGHRS and CDR2 YFSETQ. The CDR3 totals 16 residues. For the CDR3, the DNA is TGCGCCAGCAGCCCGGAGGGCGGAGGGAACACCGGGGAGCTGTTTTTT. It codes for CASSPEGGGNTGELFF.

There are many counts of this clonotype. The rearrangement links TRBV14 to TRBJ2-4, with 11 bases that match TRBD2. Germline-derived CDR1 and CDR2 are SGHDN and FVKESK. V trimming: 3 bases; J trimming: 6 bases; junction bases outside the gene matches: 7. This CDR3 is built from 16 residues. The CDR3 loop reads CASSQTSGMARNIQYF. CDR3 DNA sequence: TGTGCCAGCAGCCAGACTAGCGGGATGGCAAGAAACATTCAGTACTTC.

This clonotype was recorded many times. The chain carries TRBV19 and TRBJ2-1, with no clear D. This CDR3 comprises 12 residues. Per the germline V gene, CDR1 is LNHDA and CDR2 is SQIVND (reference sequence). Trimming pared 2 bases from V and 4 bases from J, leaving 3 bases between. The CDR3 spells CASSISYNEQFF. The CDR3 nucleotides read TGTGCCAGTAGTATAAGTTACAATGAGCAGTTCTTC.

This clonotype has a count of ten or more. The V gene is TRBV20-1, the J gene TRBJ2-3, with 11 bases that match TRBD2. Germline V gene sequence: CDR1 DFQATT, CDR2 SNEGSKA (reference sequence). The CDR3 loop spans 15 amino acids. The ends lost 6 bases at V and 2 bases at J; junction bases unmatched: 7. CDR3 protein: CSAELAGVVTDTQYF. The CDR3 DNA follows: TGCAGTGCCGAACTAGCGGGGGTGGTCACAGATACGCAGTATTTT.

This clonotype was counted ten times or more. The V call is TRBV5-6, the J call TRBJ2-3, with D perhaps assigned TRBD1 or TRBD2 (6 bases each). Trimming shortened V by 0 bases and J by 5 bases, and 13 bases separated the two germline ends. The CDR3 covers 15 residues. CDR1 is SGHDT, CDR2 YYEEEE, per germline. CDR3 in DNA: TGTGCCAGCAGCTTGGCGGGGGCTGGGGGAGATACGCAGTATTTT. As protein: CASSLAGAGGDTQYF.

This clonotype was detected ten times or more. This rearrangement joins TRBV4-2 to TRBJ1-1; the D is unclear. Germline CDR1 reads LGHNA; CDR2 reads YNFKEQ. V lost 1 base to trimming and J lost 3 bases, with 9 bases between them. The CDR3 covers 14 residues. Written as DNA, the CDR3 is TGTGCCAGCAGCCAAGCAGACGGATACACTGAAGCTTTCTTT. Protein sequence: CASSQADGYTEAFF.

This clonotype was found many times. This chain links TRBV29-1 with TRBJ1-1, with a possible D match to TRBD1 (6 bases). The V gene's germline CDR1 is SQVTM and CDR2 ANQGSEA. The CDR3 totals 12 residues. V was clipped by 3 bases and J by 4 bases, with 9 bases between them. The CDR3 here is CSVDPDSTEAFF. DNA for the CDR3: TGCAGCGTTGACCCGGACAGCACTGAAGCTTTCTTT.

The chain has TRBV5-1 and TRBJ2-3; 10 nucleotides align to TRBD2. J lost 1 base, V lost 4 bases, and 6 bases had no gene match. CDR3 length equals 16 residues. From germline, CDR1 is SGHRS and CDR2 YFSETQ. The CDR3 protein is CASSAGLAARTDTQYF. The CDR3 nucleotides are TGCGCCAGCAGCGCTGGACTAGCGGCACGCACAGATACGCAGTATTTT.

The V call is TRBV19, the J call TRBJ2-7; no definite D call. V was cut by 4 bases and J by 3 bases, with 7 bases left in between. The length of the CDR3 is 12 residues. Germline V CDR1 and CDR2: LNHDA, SQIVND (reference sequence). CDR3 residues: CASSKKDYEQYF. As DNA, the CDR3 is TGTGCCAGTAGTAAGAAGGACTACGAGCAGTACTTC.

This chain uses TRBV12-3 or TRBV12-4 with TRBJ2-7; possibly TRBD1 or TRBD2 for D (5 bases each). CDR3 length: 13 residues. Trimming pared 5 bases from V and 5 bases from J, leaving 13 bases between. The CDR3 DNA is TGTGCCAGCAGTGGCCGGGGCCGGCACGAGCAGTACTTC. Protein product: CASSGRGRHEQYF.

This clonotype was seen ten or more times. This chain links TRBV21-1 with TRBJ2-1; the table calls TRBD2, which could not be checked here. TRBV21-1 is deemed a pseudogene. The CDR3 extends over 17 amino acids. CDR3 amino acids: CARRWAGGGSSYNEQFF. CDR3 DNA sequence: TGTGCCAGGAGGTGGGCCGGAGGTGGGAGCTCCTACAATGAGCAGTTCTTC.

V gene TRBV5-1 combines with J gene TRBJ2-7; 7 positions match TRBD1. V was clipped by 5 bases and J by 3 bases; unmatched bases: 11. Germline V gives CDR1 SGHRS, CDR2 YFSETQ. The length of the CDR3 is 15 residues. CDR3 DNA sequence: TGCGCCAGCAGATTCTCAGGGACAGAGATCTACGAGCAGTACTTC. It specifies CASRFSGTEIYEQYF.

This clonotype has a count of ten or more. The chain's CDR3 is CAITNPGQGTHEQYF. CDR3 bases: TGTGCCATCACGAACCCGGGACAGGGTACCCACGAGCAGTACTTC. The chain combines TRBV10-3 with TRBJ2-7, with 9 bases that match TRBD1. This CDR3 contains 15 residues. CDR1 and CDR2 from the germline V gene are ENHRY and SYGVKD. V shed 7 bases, J shed 5 bases, and the junction held 12 bases outside the gene matches.

Comment on this clonotype: No DNA is shown, since the ends of the CDR3 on it are uncertain; the CDR3 is the one TCRdb lists. The CDR3 loop reads CASSLYGAGELFFF. The chain has TRBV12-3 or TRBV12-4 and TRBJ2-2; the table's D call, TRBD1, was not checked against the DNA. 14 amino acids form the CDR3, both terminal residues included.

This clonotype was detected many times. This chain uses TRBV4-3 with TRBJ2-7, with D possibly called TRBD1 or TRBD2 (7 bases each). The ends were cut back, 1 base at V and 5 bases at J, with 27 bases in the middle. CDR1 and CDR2 from the germline V gene are LGHNA and YSLEER. The CDR3 has 19 amino acids. The CDR3 region has the DNA TGCGCCAGCAGCCAAGCGGGCCGGGGGGCGAGGGGGCGCAGCGACGAGCAGTACTTC. This encodes CASSQAGRGARGRSDEQYF.

This clonotype was recorded many times. The chain employs TRBV7-8 and TRBJ2-7; 9 nucleotides align to TRBD1. J was trimmed by 6 bases and V by 4 bases; bases with no gene match: 7. The CDR3 spans 14 residues. Germline CDR1 reads SGHVS; CDR2 reads FQNEAQ. CDR3 region: CASSSGTGSGEQYF. CDR3 nucleotides: TGTGCCAGCAGCTCCGGGACAGGGAGTGGCGAGCAGTACTTC.

This clonotype occurred many times. The chain uses TRBV6-4 and TRBJ2-7, with unresolved D. The germline V and J ends were trimmed by 2 bases and 2 bases, with 1 base remaining between them. The germline V gene has CDR1 MRHNA and CDR2 SNTAGT. CDR3 length: 11 residues. The DNA of the CDR3 is TGTGCCAGCAGTGACCCCTACGAGCAGTACTTC. Translated: CASSDPYEQYF.

At least ten counts were recorded for this clonotype. The chain has TRBV2 and TRBJ1-1, with D hard to call. The germline V gene encodes CDR1 SNHLY and CDR2 FYNNEI. CDR3 length: 14 amino acids. The V end was cut by 8 bases, the J end by 3 bases, with 16 bases between. The CDR3 coding sequence is TGTGCCAGCGGAGGGCCCCCAAGGGACACTGAAGCTTTCTTT. This codes for CASGGPPRDTEAFF.

There are many counts of this clonotype. The chain recombines TRBV7-9 with TRBJ2-7, with D possibly TRBD1 on 6 matching bases. CDR3 length equals 15 residues. Deletions cut 4 bases from V and 1 base from J, with 14 bases between. Germline CDR1 SEHNR, CDR2 FQNEAQ (reference sequence). The CDR3 sequence is CASSSRQGRSYEQYF. CDR3 nucleotide sequence: TGTGCCAGCAGCTCGCGGCAGGGGCGGTCCTACGAGCAGTACTTC.

At least ten counts were recorded for this clonotype. The chain has TRBV9 and TRBJ2-3; the match to TRBD2 covers 7 bases. This CDR3 comprises 14 residues. With V trimmed by 4 bases and J by 6 bases, 8 bases remained unmatched. From germline, CDR1 is SGDLS and CDR2 YYNGEE. CDR3 bases: TGTGCCAGCAGCTCACGACTAGCCAGGGATACGCAGTATTTT. As protein: CASSSRLARDTQYF.

This clonotype was observed many times. The rearrangement uses TRBV6-2 or TRBV6-3 and TRBJ1-2; D is uncertain. Per the germline V gene, CDR1 is MNHEY and CDR2 is SVGEGT. With 2 bases removed from V and 3 bases from J, the gap between germline ends came to 13 bases. This CDR3 is built from 15 residues. CDR3 in DNA: TGTGCCAGCAGTTACGGCGGCCCGCCTGACTATGGCTACACCTTC. Residues: CASSYGGPPDYGYTF.

This clonotype came up many times. This chain joins TRBV18 and TRBJ2-2, with 9 bases lining up with TRBD2. The CDR3 spans 15 residues. V was pared by 3 bases and J by 5 bases, with 4 bases of the junction left unmatched. Germline assignment: CDR1 KGHSH and CDR2 LQKENI. The CDR3 reads CASSPETSGTGELFF. The CDR3 DNA reads as TGTGCCAGCTCACCGGAGACTAGCGGTACCGGGGAGCTGTTTTTT.

Notes on this clonotype: Relative to the germline gene, one junction end is altered; a read error may explain this. The V call is TRBV30, the J call TRBJ1-2; weak D call: TRBD1 (5 bases). CDR1 and CDR2 (germline): GTSNPN, SVGIG (reference sequence). The CDR3 is 13 amino acids. The CDR3 loop is CAWSNGANYGYTF. The CDR3 DNA is TGTGCCTGGAGCAACGGGGCTAATTATGGCTACACCTTC.

The DNA of the CDR3 is TGTGCCAGCAGTGAAGCGGCCAGGACAGGGGGTGGCGGGGAGCTGTTTTTT. Encoded protein: CASSEAARTGGGGELFF. The chain combines TRBV6-2 or TRBV6-3 with TRBJ2-2; 10 nucleotides align to TRBD1. The CDR3 consists of 17 residues. CDR1 and CDR2 (germline): MNHEY, SVGEGT. Trimming cost V 5 bases and J 7 bases; bases outside gene matches: 13.